The sequence of this T cell receptor (beta chain) was determined in a study of T cell responses to AZD1222 COVID-19 vaccine. Study results and limitations: The sample set comprised mostly white British donors with more females, and clonal diversity was possibly underestimated.

In the case of this clone: Antigen unknown.

Using immunoSEQ multiplex PCR, the repertoire was profiled, and TCRdb retains in-frame clones only, with some absent. The sample holds fewer than 150,000 clones; about nine tenths are singletons and the top ten take 4% to 6%. CDR3 length: 16 residues. The source material was peripheral blood, sampled on day 0 of AZD1222 vaccination. The chain links TRBV21-1 to TRBJ2-2. TRBV21-1 is a pseudogene segment. This receptor was identified in an adult in good health. The CDR3 loop reads CASGRSVRPTTGELFF. CDR3 bases: TGTGCCAGCGGTAGGTCGGTAAGGCCAACCACCGGGGAGCTGTTTTTT.